The 28 T cell receptor beta chains presented below share a single source sample, sequenced in a study of blood T cell repertoires in COVID-19. Repertoires were generated with immunoSEQ multiplex PCR, while TCRdb's copy carries only in-frame clones and drops some. The sample carries about 270,000 clones, approximately 86% recorded once. Sequenced: peripheral blood. The receptors shown here come from a woman aged 18-30 years with acute or convalescent COVID-19.

Only a few counts were recorded for this clone. The rearrangement links TRBV6-5 to TRBJ1-2; 12 bases are a match to TRBD1. V was clipped by 8 bases and J by 6 bases; unmatched bases: 10. CDR3 length equals 15 residues. The V gene's germline CDR1 is MNHEY and CDR2 SVGAGI. The CDR3 DNA is TGTGCCAGCCGATCGCCGGGACAGGGGGCAAATGGCTACACCTTC. This sequence encodes CASRSPGQGANGYTF.

V gene TRBV9 combines with J gene TRBJ2-7; weak D call: TRBD1 (6 bases). Germline CDR1 is SGDLS and CDR2 is YYNGEE. The ends were cut back, 0 bases at V and 0 bases at J, with 7 bases in the middle. The CDR3 length is 14 residues. The CDR3 loop is CASSVEDSSYEQYF. The CDR3 DNA follows: TGTGCCAGCAGCGTAGAGGACAGCTCCTACGAGCAGTACTTC.

This CDR3 reads CASSRPLAGGGEQYF. The CDR3 DNA reads as TGCGCCAGCAGCCGCCCCCTAGCGGGAGGGGGCGAGCAGTACTTC. V is TRBV5-1 and J is TRBJ2-7; 12 bases line up with TRBD2. Germline V CDR1 and CDR2: SGHRS, YFSETQ. Unmatched junction bases numbered 8, after V lost 4 bases and J lost 6 bases. The CDR3 is 15 amino acids.

The chain links TRBV10-3 to TRBJ1-5; D unresolved. The CDR3 spans 13 residues. V was trimmed by 2 bases and J by 6 bases, leaving 8 bases between them. The germline gives CDR1 ENHRY, CDR2 SYGVKD. The chain's CDR3 is CAISEEAVQPQHF. As DNA, the CDR3 is TGTGCCATCAGTGAGGAGGCGGTTCAGCCCCAGCATTTT.

The V gene is TRBV15, the J gene TRBJ2-1, with D possibly TRBD2 on 6 matching bases. Germline CDR1 is LNHNV and CDR2 is YYDKDF (reference sequence). CDR3 length: 15 amino acids. Trimming took off 5 bases at V and 2 bases at J, with 13 bases between the two ends. Here the CDR3 reads CATSFDGSPYNEQFF. CDR3 in DNA: TGTGCCACCAGCTTTGACGGGAGTCCCTACAATGAGCAGTTCTTC.

The CDR3 loop is CASSLSAGGAYEQYF. As DNA, the CDR3 is TGTGCCAGCAGCCTATCAGCGGGAGGGGCCTACGAGCAGTACTTC. V and J are TRBV5-4 and TRBJ2-7, with 10 nucleotides matching TRBD2. Unmatched junction bases numbered 6, after V lost 4 bases and J lost 2 bases. Germline V gives CDR1 SGHNT, CDR2 YYREEE (reference sequence). CDR3 length equals 15 residues.

The chain has TRBV7-2 and TRBJ1-4; a weak D match, TRBD1 (6 bases). This CDR3 has 13 amino acids. The ends were cut back, 4 bases at V and 15 bases at J, with 18 bases in the middle. The germline CDR1 and CDR2 sequences are SGHTA and FQGNSA. For the CDR3, the DNA is TGTGCCAGCAGCTCGGGGGGGCAGGTCCCCTTGTTTTTT. Translated, it gives CASSSGGQVPLFF.

This chain links TRBV6-5 with TRBJ1-2; 7 bases line up with TRBD1. There are 14 residues in the CDR3. The ends lost 5 bases at V and 4 bases at J; junction bases unmatched: 7. CDR1 and CDR2 (germline): MNHEY, SVGAGI. The CDR3, as DNA: TGTGCCAGCAGTAGGGGACAGACTCTCTATGGCTACACCTTC. Protein sequence: CASSRGQTLYGYTF.

The chain carries TRBV4-3 and TRBJ2-1, with D possibly TRBD1 on 6 matching bases. With 1 base removed from V and 16 bases from J, the gap between germline ends came to 20 bases. The CDR3 runs to 14 residues. CDR1 is LGHNA, CDR2 YSLEER, per germline. Here the CDR3 reads CASSQVGSGKGVFF. CDR3 nucleotides: TGCGCCAGCAGCCAAGTGGGCTCGGGAAAGGGGGTATTCTTC.

The rearrangement joins TRBV2 to TRBJ1-5, with 11 nucleotides matching TRBD1. CDR3 length: 13 amino acids. The V segment lost 8 bases and the J segment 5 bases; nucleotides outside the gene matches: 2. Germline CDR1 reads SNHLY; CDR2 reads FYNNEI. CDR3: CASRDRGYQPQHF. In DNA, the CDR3 is TGTGCCAGCCGGGACAGGGGGTATCAGCCCCAGCATTTT.

This clone has just a few counts. This chain links TRBV4-2 with TRBJ1-2; TRBD1 agrees at 8 bases. CDR1 LGHNA and CDR2 YNFKEQ come from the germline V gene. The CDR3 totals 16 residues. The trim removed 0 bases at V and 4 bases at J, leaving 7 bases unmatched. The CDR3 nucleotides read TGTGCCAGCAGCCAAGATGGGCAGGGGGCAGGCTATGGCTACACCTTC. Translated, it gives CASSQDGQGAGYGYTF.

V and J are TRBV2 and TRBJ2-7; 11 bases line up with TRBD2. The CDR3 loop spans 15 amino acids. Per the germline V gene, CDR1 is SNHLY and CDR2 is FYNNEI. The junction had 6 bases not matched to a gene; V was cut back by 6 bases and J by 2 bases. DNA of the CDR3: TGTGCCAGCAGCACAGAACTAGCGGGAGCCTACGAGCAGTACTTC. Protein: CASSTELAGAYEQYF.

In its sample, this clone was seen once. The chain links TRBV27 to TRBJ1-1; perhaps TRBD1 as D (5 bases). Trimming cost V 3 bases and J 4 bases, with 9 bases left between them. CDR3 length: 13 amino acids. Per germline, CDR1 MNHEY and CDR2 SMNVEV (reference sequence). CDR3 residues: CASSFREGTEAFF. The CDR3 DNA is TGTGCCAGCAGTTTCAGGGAGGGCACTGAAGCTTTCTTT.

This sequence joins TRBV7-2 and TRBJ2-3; 9 positions match TRBD2. In germline, CDR1 is SGHTA, CDR2 FQGNSA. This CDR3 is 17 amino acids long. J was trimmed by 7 bases and V by 4 bases; bases with no gene match: 15. The CDR3 spells CASSSREAAGGPNTQYF. DNA for the CDR3: TGTGCCAGCAGCTCGCGTGAGGCAGCGGGAGGACCAAATACGCAGTATTTT. The whole variable domain, remainder taken from reference TRBV7-2 and TRBJ2-3, is GAGVSQSPSNKVTEKGKDVELRCDPISGHTALYWYRQSLGQGLEFLIYFQGNSAPDKSGLPSDRFSAERTGGSVSTLTIQRTQQEDSAVYLCASSSREAAGGPNTQYFGPGTRLTVL.

This chain links TRBV28 with TRBJ2-5; D uncertain. Per the germline V gene, CDR1 is MDHEN and CDR2 is SYDVKM. CDR3 size: 14 residues. V lost 6 bases, J lost 5 bases, and 16 bases lay in between. The CDR3 nucleotides are TGTGCCAGCAGCCCCTACCGAGCCGCGGAGACCCAGTACTTC. The encoded protein is CASSPYRAAETQYF.

This clone was detected only a few times. The V and J genes are TRBV14 and TRBJ2-7; D is unclear. The CDR3 is 12 amino acids. V was cut by 0 bases and J by 3 bases, with 3 bases left in between. Germline CDR1 reads SGHDN; CDR2 reads FVKESK. CDR3 amino acids: CASSQDGYEQYF. The DNA of the CDR3 is TGTGCCAGCAGCCAAGACGGCTACGAGCAGTACTTC.

This sequence joins TRBV20-1 and TRBJ2-3, with D perhaps matching TRBD2 (7 bases). The V end lost 3 bases, the J end lost 4 bases, and 17 bases lay between the germline ends. Germline CDR1 DFQATT, CDR2 SNEGSKA (reference sequence). The CDR3 is 15 residues long. This CDR3 is CSASGGGGSSDTQYF. In DNA form, the CDR3 reads TGCAGTGCTAGTGGTGGGGGCGGGAGCTCAGATACGCAGTATTTT.

The chain is built from TRBV30 and TRBJ2-7; TRBD2 matches at 14 bases. CDR1 and CDR2 from the germline V gene are GTSNPN and SVGIG (reference sequence). This CDR3 is built from 14 residues. V shed 5 bases and J 5 bases; nucleotides not matched to a gene: 5. This CDR3 is CAWGLAGGGHEQYF. CDR3 nucleotides: TGTGCCTGGGGACTAGCGGGAGGAGGACACGAGCAGTACTTC.

The chain has TRBV7-9 and TRBJ1-4, with 11 bases aligning to TRBD1. The CDR3 loop spans 19 amino acids. Looked up from germline, CDR1 is SEHNR and CDR2 is FQNEAQ (reference sequence). After removal of 0 bases from V and 6 bases from J, the junction contained 12 bases not matched to a gene. CDR3 residues: CASSLALGQGVVVHEKLFF. DNA of the CDR3: TGTGCCAGCAGCTTAGCGTTGGGACAGGGGGTTGTCGTCCATGAAAAACTGTTTTTT.

The V call is TRBV5-1, the J call TRBJ2-1; D uncertain. Trimming cost V 0 bases and J 7 bases, with 8 bases left between them. The CDR3 is made up of 13 amino acids. Germline CDR1 SGHRS, CDR2 YFSETQ. The CDR3 bases are TGCGCCAGCAGCTTGGCCTATACGAATGAGCAGTTCTTC. Translating gives CASSLAYTNEQFF.

This rearrangement joins TRBV15 to TRBJ1-3; D uncertain. The V gene's germline CDR1 is LNHNV and CDR2 YYDKDF (reference sequence). The CDR3 runs 16 residues. The V end was cut by 4 bases, the J end by 2 bases, with 15 bases between. The CDR3 region is CATSNGRSGAGNTIYF. The CDR3 DNA sequence: TGTGCCACCAGCAACGGGAGGAGTGGGGCTGGAAACACCATATATTTT.

The rearrangement uses TRBV9 and TRBJ2-2; D perhaps matches TRBD1 (5 bases). CDR3 size: 15 residues. Looked up from germline, CDR1 is SGDLS and CDR2 is YYNGEE. With 0 bases removed from V and 4 bases from J, the gap between germline ends came to 10 bases. CDR3 residues: CASSVVSQGTGELFF. The DNA for the CDR3 is TGTGCCAGCAGCGTAGTAAGCCAGGGCACCGGGGAGCTGTTTTTT. Full variable domain (outside the CDR3, taken from reference TRBV9 and TRBJ2-2): DSGVTQTPKHLITATGQRVTLRCSPRSGDLSVYWYQQSLDQGLQFLIQYYNGEERAKGNILERFSAQQFPDLHSELNLSSLELGDSALYFCASSVVSQGTGELFFGEGSRLTVL.

CDR3 sequence (DNA): TGTGCCAGCAGCTTCCGCCGGGACATAACTGAAGCTTTCTTT. As protein: CASSFRRDITEAFF. The J gene is TRBJ1-1, the V gene TRBV14; maybe TRBD1 (6 bases). Germline lookup yields CDR1 SGHDN and CDR2 FVKESK. V was clipped by 5 bases and J by 5 bases, with 15 bases between them. This CDR3 is 14 amino acids long.

This clone occurred a few times. J is TRBJ1-2 and V is TRBV5-6; no clear D. V shed 4 bases and J shed 4 bases, with 23 bases lying between them. This CDR3 is 17 amino acids long. The germline gives CDR1 SGHDT, CDR2 YYEEEE. CDR3 coding DNA: TGTGCCAGCAGCACGTCCCATTCCAGGTTTTGGGTCTATGGCTACACCTTC. Its translation is CASSTSHSRFWVYGYTF.

This clone occurred once. The rearrangement joins TRBV5-4 to TRBJ1-1, with TRBD1 as a possible D gene (6 bases). CDR3 length: 16 amino acids. Germline loops: CDR1 SGHNT, CDR2 YYREEE (reference sequence). Trimming removed 4 bases at V and 0 bases at J, with 16 bases between. CDR3 nucleotide sequence: TGTGCCAGCAGCCCCGGCAGGGGCTATATGAACACTGAAGCTTTCTTT. It translates to CASSPGRGYMNTEAFF.

The J gene is TRBJ2-1, the V gene TRBV11-2, with 10 bases that match TRBD1. Germline V gene lookup returns CDR1 SGHAT and CDR2 FQNNGV. V was clipped by 10 bases and J by 7 bases; unmatched bases: 7. The CDR3 has 13 residues. In nucleotides, the CDR3 is TGTGCCACTGGACAGGGGGGCATGAATGAGCAGTTCTTC. Encoded protein: CATGQGGMNEQFF.

On this clone itself: The same CDR3 arises from other DNA sequences in this sample as well. The rearrangement links TRBV9 to TRBJ2-3; 12 nucleotides line up with TRBD2. Germline CDR1 reads SGDLS; CDR2 reads YYNGEE. CDR3 length: 16 amino acids. V trimming: 0 bases; J trimming: 6 bases; junction bases outside the gene matches: 5. CDR3 residues: CASSVGTSGMGDTQYF. The DNA for the CDR3 is TGTGCCAGCAGCGTAGGGACTAGCGGGATGGGGGATACGCAGTATTTT.

V gene TRBV19 combines with J gene TRBJ2-7, with TRBD2 matching 7 bases. There are 14 residues in the CDR3. After removal of 5 bases from V and 7 bases from J, the junction contained 11 bases not matched to a gene. Per germline, CDR1 LNHDA and CDR2 SQIVND (reference sequence). CDR3 sequence (DNA): TGTGCCAGTAGTCCTCGGGTGGGAGGGCCAGAGCAGTACTTC. It codes for CASSPRVGGPEQYF.